This T cell receptor (beta chain) comes out of a study of T cell responses to AZD1222 COVID-19 vaccine (dated by TCRdb to the early 2020s). In terms of the full investigation: AZD1222 recipients whose second dose came at about 4 weeks and those whose second dose came at about 12 weeks were combined into one group, since spike-specific TCR depth and breadth did not differ between the two schedules. A total of roughly 240 trial participants underwent TCR sequencing, of whom some 210 received two doses of AZD1222 and some 25 received two doses of the MenACWY control vaccine. Trial participants were enrolled by age into 18-55, 56-69 and 70-plus year subgroups, with approximately 150, 28 and 58 TCR-sequenced participants respectively. Broad study findings and their caveats: Participants were mostly white British, with more females than males. The authors suggested clonal diversity may have been underestimated. The 56-69-year group was small, and its depth increase did not reach significance, likely because of low power. Only six or seven AZD1222 recipients were SARS-CoV-2 seropositive at baseline, limiting conclusions about previously exposed vaccinees. CD4 TCRs associated with the vaccine covered the entire spike protein, and the dominant responses were in regions 160-218 and 743-854. Because no day 14 peak-response samples were available, repertoires were characterized only after the peak T cell response. Reportedly, almost half of the unique spike-specific TCRs recognized epitopes lying outside the regions that are mutated in the B.1.351 and B.1.1.7 variants. Spike-specific TCR breadth and depth rose significantly after two AZD1222 doses compared with day 0 and with MenACWY recipients.

V loses 5 bases at its end and J loses 7 bases; junction bases beyond the gene matches: 6. The cysteine opens and the phenylalanine closes a CDR3 of 15 amino acids. Only the CDR3 portion is preserved as DNA: 45 bases, with reading frame beginning at the first base. CDR1 and CDR2 are drawn from the germline V gene: MDHEN, SYDVKM. The CDR3 regions of human TCRbeta chains were analyzed by immunosequencing. Concerning the study's data processing: TCRs in the repertoires were matched against a reference library of SARS-CoV-2-specific TCRs that had been generated with the MIRA antigen-specificity platform. Breadth was defined as the fraction of unique TCRs that were SARS-CoV-2-associated, and depth was defined as the fraction of total T cells that were SARS-CoV-2-associated. Using the MIRA data, each spike-specific TCR was mapped to the spike region that the TCR reacts to and placed in a CD4 or CD8 class. Log10-transformed breadth and depth values were compared by one-way ANOVA with Sidak's multiple comparisons tests. TCRdb obtained this table from immuneACCESS and retained in-frame rearrangements with V and J assigned. These tables miss some clones; where compared with another copy, unresolved V genes account for less than half of the shortfall, and the remainder is unexplained. The V and J calls and the clone size are those of that table, but D and trimming were determined from the DNA. The sample table lists 95,000 to 150,000 clones, around 91% of them with a count of one. The ten largest account for over 1.5% of the sample.

Turning to this clone: Its antigen has not been determined. Per-nucleotide qualities are absent, and no much larger clonotype sits a single base away.

The sample's time point label is to be understood as: baseline before first vaccination. Vaccinee samples were obtained from the UK trials COV001 and COV002, which included a single-blind randomized controlled phase 2/3 trial of AZD1222 (ChAdOx1 nCoV-19) in healthy adults. For TCRbeta chain sequencing, PBMC samples from trial participants were taken at day 0 and at day 28 after the second dose. This chain is built from TRBV28 and TRBJ1-6; 9 junctional bases match TRBD1. Source: peripheral blood, taken on day 0 of AZD1222 vaccination. This clonotype originated in an adult in good health. The sequence in DNA is TGTGCCAGCAGTCCGAGACAGGGGGAGAATTCACCCCTCCACTTT. Its protein product is CASSPRQGENSPLHF.